A few counts support the clone carrying this T cell receptor (beta chain). The data were taken from a study of blood T cells in healthy people across ages. V was pared by 3 bases and J by 5 bases, with 12 bases between. There are 13 residues in the CDR3. Germline V gene data show CDR1 as DFQATT and CDR2 as SNEGSKA (reference sequence). Primed by a sample-barcoded 5' primer and a J-beta primer mix, a second PCR proceeded for roughly 6 to 12 cycles. A minimum of 2.5 million CDR3-containing paired-end reads was obtained for each sample. TCRdb used MiXCR to reprocess the 5' RACE reads, holding one entry per CDR3 protein. The sample lists around 1,900,000 distinct CDR3 sequences, approximately 40% occurring once. Each sample provided at least 6 micrograms of extracted total RNA.

The sample was blood. The rearrangement uses TRBV20-1 and TRBJ2-3; D gene uncertain. This receptor was obtained from a human donor in good health. This chain's CDR3 is CSASSPGRDTQYF. The CDR3 nucleotides are TGCAGTGCTAGTTCCCCGGGCAGAGATACGCAGTATTTT.